This is a list of T cell receptor beta chains from one sample in a study of a mutant IDH1 vaccine in newly diagnosed glioma. Measured with immunoSEQ multiplex PCR; TCRdb has only the in-frame clones, and not every one. The sample shows around 64,000 clones, about four fifths of them seen only once. The specimen comprised peripheral blood mononuclear cells (PBMCs), sampled from a glioma patient treated with radiotherapy, temozolomide or both. These TCRs come from a woman between 18 and 30 years old with glioma. Some clones in this sample may be carry-over from other donors' samples. Each CDR3 is given without its conserved first and last residue. Size tells how often a clone was seen (once, few, many) or the class of an expanded clone, and some rows leave it out.

TRBJ2-2 | 12 | TRBV13 | NA | ASSRQGYTGELF
TRBJ2-1 | 13 | TRBV4-1 | NA | ASSQDQGEYNEQF
TRBJ2-3 | 15 | TRBV4-1 | NA | ASSQSRDGYRTDTQY
TRBJ1-1 | 11 | TRBV4-2 | NA | ASSQEGETEAF
TRBJ1-5 | 12 | TRBV19 | NA | ASSRGPLNQPQH
TRBJ2-3 | 14 | TRBV15 | once | ATSRDAAGVTDTQY
TRBJ2-2 | 13 | TRBV4-1 | NA | ASSPDRRATGELF
TRBJ2-5 | 15 | TRBV5-1 | NA | ASSPDLGTGAFKTQY
TRBJ1-2 | 10 | TRBV30 | NA | AWATDTGGYT
TRBJ1-4 | 13 | TRBV2 | NA | ASSEKGPPNEKLF
TRBJ2-7 | 13 | TRBV5-4 | NA | ASSRAGTGINEQY
TRBJ2-3 | 11 | TRBV15 | NA | ATSRDGIDTQY
TRBJ2-2 | 16 | TRBV5-1 | NA | ASNRDPPGHLNTGELF
TRBJ2-7 | 14 | TRBV10-1 | once | ASSETTSGRNYEQY
TRBJ2-2 | 13 | TRBV7-3 | NA | ASSLNAPSTGELF
TRBJ2-5 | 13 | TRBV4-1 | NA | ASSQGGRSMGTQY
TRBJ1-3 | 12 | TRBV12-5 | once | ASGLGLSGNTIY
TRBJ2-7 | 15 | TRBV7-2 | NA | ASSLGFGKGTLYEQY
TRBJ1-2 | 11 | TRBV27 | NA | ASSLRDRGSVT
TRBJ2-1 | 15 | TRBV10-3 | NA | AISAGRGGQSYNEQF
TRBJ2-3 | 16 | TRBV14 | NA | ASSPSLGKGKRTDTQY
TRBJ2-7 | 14 | TRBV7-2 | NA | ASSLELTGASYEQY
TRBJ1-5 | 12 | TRBV7-6 | NA | ASSSQGPNQPQH
TRBJ2-4 | 16 | TRBV14 | NA | ASSLGTGKGAAKNIQY
TRBJ2-3 | 12 | TRBV10-3 | NA | AISGGRVTDTQY
TRBJ1-1 | 10 | TRBV18 | NA | ASSPQGSEAF
TRBJ2-7 | 12 | TRBV4-1 | NA | ASSLTPTTYEQY
TRBJ2-3 | 14 | TRBV5-6 | NA | ASSLAATGSADTQY
TRBJ1-4 | 13 | TRBV27 | NA | ASSTYGATNEKLF
TRBJ2-1 | 13 | TRBV13 | NA | ASRTTGGSYNEQF
TRBJ2-7 | 14 | TRBV15 | once | ATSRDKAAASGEQY
TRBJ1-5 | 12 | TRBV6-6 | NA | ASSLGTENQPQH
TRBJ2-7 | 11 | TRBV29-1 | NA | SYEWGDPGEQY
TRBJ1-6 | 14 | TRBV5-6 | few | ASSSYSGSLNSPLH
TRBJ2-2 | 13 | TRBV4-1 | few | ASSLRLAGDGELF
TRBJ1-1 | 12 | TRBV6-5 | NA | ASREQGMNTEAF
TRBJ1-4 | 11 | TRBV11-3 | NA | ASSSLTGKELF
TRBJ1-2 | 10 | TRBV25-1 | NA | ASSRGWYGYT
TRBJ2-7 | 12 | TRBV5-6 | NA | ASSMAGTSGEQY
TRBJ1-1 | 10 | TRBV27 | NA | ASIGGASEAF
TRBJ1-5 | 14 | TRBV2 | NA | ASSGWQGMVNQPQH